This TCR beta chain derives from a study of beta chain features in type 1 diabetes. Points from the study as a whole: Highly expressing activated T cells could be over-counted with a cDNA template. The naive, central memory and Treg TCRB repertoires looked more alike in patients than they did in healthy donors. Moderately but significantly shorter TCRB CDR3s were found in Type 1 diabetes patients in all four CD4+ subsets.

In the case of this clone: Its antigen is as yet unknown.

It was via CD45RO/CCR7/CD25/CD127/CD95/CD27 that CD4+ naive, central memory, regulatory and stem cell-like memory cells were sorted. J lost 1 base, V lost 4 bases, and 11 bases had no gene match. Germline lookup yields CDR1 GTSNPN and CDR2 SVGIG (reference sequence). There are 18 residues in the CDR3. TCRB transcripts that were expressed got sequenced, as all of the isolated RNA had been reverse transcribed. Produced via immunoSEQ multiplex PCR; TCRdb's table is partial and in-frame only. The sample includes some 360,000 clones, around 20% of them seen just once. The V and J genes are TRBV30 and TRBJ2-4; 12 bases align to TRBD2. The material sequenced was naive CD4+ T cells from blood. The TCR comes from a woman between 18 and 30 years old in good health. The CDR3 protein is CAWMRLAGEYSAKNIQYF. The DNA for the CDR3 is TGTGCCTGGATGAGACTAGCGGGAGAGTACAGCGCCAAAAACATTCAGTACTTC.